Listed below are T cell receptor beta chains from one sample, sequenced in a study of T cell changes during pregnancy in multiple sclerosis. Sequencing used immunoSEQ multiplex PCR; TCRdb keeps in-frame clones, though not all of them. The data contain 38,000 or so clones, 90% of them singletons. The material was CD4+ T cells from peripheral blood mononuclear cells, obtained in the second trimester of pregnancy. These receptors were taken from a female donor with multiple sclerosis, enrolled in a pregnancy study. Each CDR3 is given with its conserved first and last residue. D genes are given only for firm matches. A clone size is listed for some rows: how often the clone was seen (once, few, many), or a class if it is expanded.

D gene	clone size	V gene	J gene	CDR3 DNA	CDR3 protein
TRBD1	NA	TRBV19	TRBJ2-7	TGTGCCAGTAGTCACAGGGGACAAAGGGGGGAGCAGTACTTC	CASSHRGQRGEQYF
NA	NA	TRBV30	TRBJ2-2	TGTGCCTGGACGACCGAGGCGAACACCGGGGAGCTGTTTTTT	CAWTTEANTGELFF
TRBD1	NA	TRBV6-1	TRBJ1-3	TGTGCCAGCAGGGGACAGGGGGTTTCTGGAAACACCATATATTTT	CASRGQGVSGNTIYF
TRBD1	NA	TRBV28	TRBJ1-5	TGTGCCAGCAGTAAAGTCGGACAGGGGTTCAATCAGCCCCAGCATTTT	CASSKVGQGFNQPQHF
NA	NA	TRBV5-4	TRBJ2-7	TGTGCCAGCAGCTCCGATTACATCGGCGGGCAGTACTTC	CASSSDYIGGQYF
TRBD2	NA	TRBV5-1	TRBJ2-5	TGCGCCAGCAGCTTCCCCGGGAGGGAGACCCAGTACTTC	CASSFPGRETQYF
NA	NA	TRBV28	TRBJ1-1	TGTGCCAGCCGCACCACCGGGACTAAAGCTTTCTTT	CASRTTGTKAFF
NA	NA	TRBV11-3	TRBJ2-7	TGTGCCAGCCGGTGGACTTTTTACGAGCAGTACTTC	CASRWTFYEQYF
NA	NA	TRBV7-3	TRBJ2-3	TGTGCCAGCAGTTTAAGCGGTAACCCAGATACGCAGTATTTT	CASSLSGNPDTQYF
TRBD2	NA	TRBV5-1	TRBJ2-3	TGCGCCAAGTTGGGACTAGCGGGACGCACAGATACGCAGTATTTT	CAKLGLAGRTDTQYF
NA	NA	TRBV6-5	TRBJ2-1	TGTGCCAGCAGCCCTACTAGGACGCATGAGCAGTTCTTC	CASSPTRTHEQFF
NA	NA	TRBV19	TRBJ2-7	TGTGCCAGTAGTAGCCGGGAGAAATACGAGCAGTACTTC	CASSSREKYEQYF
TRBD2	NA	TRBV7-2	TRBJ2-1	TGTGCCAGCGGAGACTTCGGGAGGAATGAGCAGTTCTTC	CASGDFGRNEQFF
NA	NA	TRBV18	TRBJ2-5	TGTGCCAGCTCACCACTCTCAGGCCAAGAGACCCAGTACTTC	CASSPLSGQETQYF
NA	few	TRBV21-1	TRBJ1-1	TGTGCCAGCAGCACCCCCAGGGTTCCAGCTTTCTTT	CASSTPRVPAFF
NA	NA	TRBV14	TRBJ2-7	TGTGCCAGCAGCAACTCAGCGGTATCCTACGAGCAGTACTTC	CASSNSAVSYEQYF
NA	NA	TRBV4-3	TRBJ1-4	TGCGCCAGCAGCCGCCAAGAATACAGGAATGAAAAACTGTTTTTT	CASSRQEYRNEKLFF
NA	NA	TRBV7-8	TRBJ2-7	TGTGCCAGCAGCCTCGTCCCTAGGGGCAGGGGCCCCCGCCGTGGGGACGAGCAGTACTTC	CASSLVPRGRGPRRGDEQYF
NA	NA	TRBV21-1	TRBJ1-2	TGTGCCAGCAGCAAGAAAGTGCCCGGGACAGGAGGTGATGGCTACACCTTC	CASSKKVPGTGGDGYTF
TRBD1	NA	TRBV7-8	TRBJ2-3	TGTGCCAGCAGCCGGGACAGTCGAGGGGGCACAGATACGCAGTATTTT	CASSRDSRGGTDTQYF